Shown below are 20 T cell receptor beta chains from a single sample sequenced in a study of blood T cell repertoires in COVID-19. Using immunoSEQ multiplex PCR, the repertoire was profiled, and TCRdb retains in-frame clones only, with some absent. Of roughly 26,000 clones in the sample, around 60% were seen once. The sample consisted of peripheral blood. The receptors come from a man in his fifties or sixties with active or convalescent COVID-19.

The chain uses TRBV6-1 and TRBJ2-6, with TRBD1 matching over 8 bases. From germline, CDR1 is MNHNS and CDR2 SASEGT. V was clipped by 2 bases and J by 2 bases; unmatched bases: 5. This CDR3 has 17 amino acids. DNA of the CDR3: TGTGCCAGCAGTGAACGACAGGGGCTGGCTGGGGCCAACGTCCTGACTTTC. It specifies CASSERQGLAGANVLTF.

The chain employs TRBV3-1 (or the pseudogene TRBV3-2) and TRBJ2-3; 7 positions agree with TRBD1. The V segment lost 5 bases and the J segment 5 bases; nucleotides outside the gene matches: 4. Per the germline V gene, CDR1 is LGHDT and CDR2 is YNNKEL (reference sequence). This CDR3 has 13 residues. CDR3 region: CASSANRGDTQYF. CDR3 coding DNA: TGTGCCAGCAGCGCCAACAGGGGAGATACGCAGTATTTT.

This clone was detected a few times. This chain connects TRBV27 to TRBJ1-6, with D possibly being TRBD1 (5 bases). Per germline, CDR1 MNHEY and CDR2 SMNVEV (reference sequence). CDR3 length: 15 residues. The ends were cut back, 2 bases at V and 1 base at J, with 6 bases in the middle. CDR3 sequence (DNA): TGTGCCAGCAGTTTAAGGGGTTCCTATAATTCACCCCTCCACTTT. Its translation: CASSLRGSYNSPLHF.

This clone appeared once. The rearrangement joins TRBV6-5 to TRBJ1-5; possibly TRBD1 for D (5 bases). V was clipped by 9 bases and J by 0 bases, with 12 bases between them. The CDR3 runs to 14 residues. CDR1 is MNHEY and CDR2 is SVGAGI in the germline V gene. The CDR3 bases are TGTGCCAGTCGGGGGGAGTATAGCAATCAGCCCCAGCATTTT. This sequence encodes CASRGEYSNQPQHF.

V gene TRBV13 combines with J gene TRBJ2-1, with 11 nucleotides matching TRBD2. Germline CDR1 PRHDT, CDR2 FYEKMQ (reference sequence). V gave up 2 bases and J gave up 6 bases; unmatched junction bases: 9. This CDR3 comprises 17 residues. The CDR3 DNA follows: TGTGCCAGCAGCTTAAAGGTCTTAGCGGGAGGGGGCAATGAGCAGTTCTTC. This translates into CASSLKVLAGGGNEQFF.

The chain uses TRBV7-2 and TRBJ2-4; D perhaps matches TRBD2 (5 bases). The V and J ends lost 1 base and 9 bases respectively, with 10 bases between them. Germline CDR1 and CDR2: SGHTA and FQGNSA. The CDR3 has 13 amino acids. The CDR3 loop is CASSLELVTIQYF. Written as DNA, the CDR3 is TGTGCCAGCAGCTTAGAACTAGTCACCATTCAGTACTTC.

This chain uses TRBV30 with TRBJ1-2; weak D call: TRBD1 (6 bases). V gave up 0 bases and J gave up 3 bases, with 11 bases separating them. The length of the CDR3 is 14 residues. Germline V lookup: CDR1 GTSNPN, CDR2 SVGIG (reference sequence). Here the CDR3 reads CAWSVQGFYYGYTF. In DNA form, the CDR3 reads TGTGCCTGGAGTGTACAGGGATTTTACTATGGCTACACCTTC.

This clone has only a few counts. The V call is TRBV5-1, the J call TRBJ1-5, with 9 bases aligning to TRBD1. There are 15 residues in the CDR3. With V trimmed by 0 bases and J by 8 bases, 6 bases remained unmatched. Germline V gene data show CDR1 as SGHRS and CDR2 as YFSETQ. This chain's CDR3 is CASSLAGQGTEPQHF. The DNA of the CDR3 is TGCGCCAGCAGCTTGGCCGGACAGGGGACGGAGCCCCAGCATTTT.

This clone was found once. The V gene is TRBV3-1 (or the pseudogene TRBV3-2), the J gene TRBJ1-1; 8 bases agree with TRBD1. In germline, CDR1 is LGHDT, CDR2 YNNKEL (reference sequence). V lost 1 base and J lost 4; bases outside the gene matches: 11. The length of the CDR3 is 17 residues. The CDR3 DNA reads as TGTGCCAGCAGCCAAGTTGCCAGGGGGCCAGTAAGCACTGAAGCTTTCTTT. Translated: CASSQVARGPVSTEAFF.

V is TRBV13 and J is TRBJ1-1; TRBD1 might be the D (5 bases). The CDR3 contains 15 residues. Trimming took 3 bases from V and 0 from J, leaving 11 bases between them. Germline V gene data show CDR1 as PRHDT and CDR2 as FYEKMQ (reference sequence). CDR3 DNA sequence: TGTGCCAGCAGCTTGACAGCTACTTTGAACACTGAAGCTTTCTTT. Translated, it gives CASSLTATLNTEAFF.

This clone was recorded once. V is TRBV5-4 and J is TRBJ2-7, with 9 bases fitting TRBD2. The CDR3 is made up of 15 amino acids. J was trimmed by 0 bases and V by 1 base; bases with no gene match: 2. Germline-derived CDR1 and CDR2 are SGHNT and YYREEE (reference sequence). DNA for the CDR3: TGTGCCAGCAGCTTGCGTAGCGGGAGCTCCTACGAGCAGTACTTC. This sequence encodes CASSLRSGSSYEQYF.

V is TRBV6-2 or TRBV6-3 and J is TRBJ2-2; 10 nucleotides line up with TRBD2. The CDR3 sequence is 16 residues long. Losses at the gene ends were 2 bases for V and 4 bases for J; bases not matched to a gene: 4. The V gene's germline CDR1 is MNHEY and CDR2 SVGEGT. In nucleotides, the CDR3 is TGTGCCAGCAGTTACGGAGCGGGGGGGCGCACCGGGGAGCTGTTTTTT. Translation gives CASSYGAGGRTGELFF.

The V gene is TRBV10-3, the J gene TRBJ1-4; 11 positions agree with TRBD1. From germline, CDR1 is ENHRY and CDR2 SYGVKD. This CDR3 spans 13 amino acids. Trimming took 5 bases from V and 8 from J; bases not matched to a gene: 1. In DNA, the CDR3 is TGTGCCATCAGTCGGACAGGGGGCGAAAAACTGTTTTTT. Protein sequence: CAISRTGGEKLFF.

The CDR3 nucleotides are TGCAGTGCTAGTATCGCAGGGGTCCACGAGCAGTACTTC. Translated, it gives CSASIAGVHEQYF. V gene TRBV20-1 combines with J gene TRBJ2-7; D is possibly TRBD1 (6 bases). The CDR3 has 13 amino acids. V lost 3 bases, J lost 5 bases, and 14 bases lay in between. Germline assignment: CDR1 DFQATT and CDR2 SNEGSKA (reference sequence).

This chain connects TRBV14 to TRBJ1-2, with a tentative D call TRBD1 (6 bases). V gave up 4 bases and J gave up 7 bases, with 22 bases separating them. Germline CDR1 SGHDN, CDR2 FVKESK. This CDR3 region has 16 residues. The DNA of the CDR3 is TGTGCCAGCAGCCCGCATCGGCGGATTGGGGGCGGTGGCTACACCTTC. It codes for CASSPHRRIGGGGYTF.

CDR3 region: CATGIETQYF. The CDR3 DNA is TGTGCCACAGGGATAGAGACCCAGTACTTC. This chain links TRBV13 with TRBJ2-5, with D perhaps matching TRBD1 (5 bases). V lost 10 bases and J lost 4, with 7 bases in between. This CDR3 spans 10 amino acids. Looked up from germline, CDR1 is PRHDT and CDR2 is FYEKMQ (reference sequence).

The chain carries TRBV10-2 and TRBJ1-1; D not certain. Germline V CDR1 and CDR2: WSHSY, SAAADI. The CDR3 has 12 residues. The V end lost 5 bases, the J end lost 5 bases, and 9 bases lay between the germline ends. The CDR3 sequence is CASSQKRTEAFF. The CDR3 nucleotides are TGCGCCAGCAGTCAAAAGAGAACTGAAGCTTTCTTT.

The V call is TRBV29-1, the J call TRBJ2-7; 11 positions agree with TRBD1. Germline loops: CDR1 SQVTM, CDR2 ANQGSEA. The CDR3 runs to 13 residues. Germline trimming cut 7 bases from V and 4 bases from J; bases unmatched to any gene: 6. The CDR3 protein is CSGGQGAQYEQYF. The DNA for the CDR3 is TGCAGCGGAGGACAGGGGGCCCAATACGAGCAGTACTTC.

This clone was counted between two and nine times. The chain couples TRBV7-8 to TRBJ2-1, with TRBD2 matching over 7 bases. CDR1 SGHVS and CDR2 FQNEAQ come from the germline V gene. The ends lost 5 bases at V and 3 bases at J; junction bases unmatched: 7. The CDR3 runs to 15 residues. The CDR3 nucleotides are TGTGCCAGCAGCCTAGAAGCGGGGATCTACAATGAGCAGTTCTTC. It encodes CASSLEAGIYNEQFF.

The V and J genes are TRBV19 and TRBJ1-3; 10 bases match TRBD1. Germline CDR1 and CDR2: LNHDA and SQIVND (reference sequence). V trimming: 6 bases; J trimming: 9 bases; junction bases outside the gene matches: 2. The CDR3 is made up of 12 amino acids. The CDR3 DNA reads TGTGCCAGTAGCCGGACAGGGGGCACCATATATTTT. This encodes CASSRTGGTIYF.